This TCR beta chain was sequenced in a study of Graves' ophthalmopathy and Graves' hyperthyroidism. General observations from the study: The authors also found most expanded thyroid clonotypes above 0.001 frequency in blood. Predictions made by the model for ophthalmopathy progression reached 70.59% sensitivity and approximately 78% specificity.

Germline CDR1 MNHEY, CDR2 SVGEGT. With 5 bases removed from V and 2 bases from J, the gap between germline ends came to 10 bases. The CDR3 is 13 residues long. RNA served as the template for amplifying TCR beta CDR3 regions. Second-round multiplex PCR came after a first-round RT-PCR that employed HTBI primers. TCRdb fed the multiplex PCR reads into MiXCR, producing one record per CDR3 protein. The table lists about 370,000 distinct CDR3 sequences, 15% to 20% of them singletons. This clonotype was counted ten times or more. Antigen unknown. Ophthalmopathy donors' eye disease showed moderate-to-severe activity, CAS of at least 3, NOSPECS of at least 4 and duration under 3 months. The authors used Ficoll-Paque density gradient centrifugation to separate PBMCs. The input was 7.5 to 10 ml of fresh peripheral blood.

The receptor was derived from a woman younger than 30 with Graves' ophthalmopathy. What was sequenced was peripheral blood. The rearrangement uses TRBV6-2 or TRBV6-3 and TRBJ2-7; no firm D call. The CDR3 coding sequence is TGTGCCAGCAGTCGCACTGCAACCTACGAGCAGTACTTC. It codes for CASSRTATYEQYF.